These 15 T cell receptor beta chains were all obtained from the same sample, sequenced in a study of blood T cell repertoires in COVID-19. Using immunoSEQ multiplex PCR, the repertoire was profiled, and TCRdb retains in-frame clones only, with some absent. The sample yields about 120,000 clones, around 90% seen once. The source material was peripheral blood. These receptors came from an older woman with COVID-19, enrolled during active disease.

This rearrangement joins TRBV7-3 to TRBJ1-1; no firm D call. Trimming removed 6 bases from V and 1 base from J, with 12 bases in between. CDR1 SGHTA and CDR2 FQGTGA come from the germline V gene. This CDR3 has 14 amino acids. The CDR3 nucleotides are TGTGCCAGCAGAAAAAGTAGAAAGAACACTGAAGCTTTCTTT. Residues: CASRKSRKNTEAFF.

In this sample, this clone turned up once. This rearrangement joins TRBV7-2 to TRBJ2-1, with 8 bases that match TRBD1. The germline CDR1 and CDR2 sequences are SGHTA and FQGNSA. The CDR3 has 15 amino acids. V gave up 2 bases and J gave up 7 bases; unmatched junction bases: 7. In nucleotides, the CDR3 is TGTGCCAGCAGCTTACGAGGACAGGGTGGTAATGAGCAGTTCTTC. It translates to CASSLRGQGGNEQFF.

The gene calls are TRBV10-3 and TRBJ1-1, with 7 positions matching TRBD1. Looked up from germline, CDR1 is ENHRY and CDR2 is SYGVKD. The ends lost 6 bases at V and 0 bases at J; junction bases unmatched: 1. CDR3 length: 13 amino acids. DNA of the CDR3: TGTGCCATCAGGACAGGGATGAACACTGAAGCTTTCTTT. This gives the protein CAIRTGMNTEAFF.

The chain is built from TRBV19 and TRBJ1-1; no clear D. V was shortened by 2 bases and J by 3 bases, with 10 bases between the two germline ends. Germline lookup yields CDR1 LNHDA and CDR2 SQIVND (reference sequence). This CDR3 contains 14 residues. Here the CDR3 reads CASSISGMHTEAFF. CDR3 sequence (DNA): TGTGCCAGTAGTATAAGCGGGATGCACACTGAAGCTTTCTTT.

This chain connects TRBV5-1 to TRBJ1-2; 9 bases match TRBD1. The germline CDR1 and CDR2 sequences are SGHRS and YFSETQ. V shed 3 bases, J shed 6 bases, and the junction held 3 bases outside the gene matches. The CDR3 contains 13 residues. The CDR3 region has the DNA TGCGCCAGCAGCTACGGGACAGGGAATGGCTACACCTTC. Translated: CASSYGTGNGYTF.

The J gene is TRBJ1-4, the V gene TRBV29-1, with no clear D. The CDR3 has 15 residues. The V end was cut by 7 bases, the J end by 8 bases, with 23 bases between. Germline V gene data show CDR1 as SQVTM and CDR2 as ANQGSEA. The CDR3 sequence: CSAEGSVGYGEKLFF. CDR3 DNA sequence: TGCAGCGCCGAGGGCTCGGTGGGGTACGGAGAAAAACTGTTTTTT.

This clone was seen more than once but under ten times. The V and J genes are TRBV10-3 and TRBJ1-5, with D possibly matching TRBD1 (5 bases). Between the trimmed V and J ends, which lost 7 bases and 0 bases, there was a span of 16 bases. CDR1 and CDR2 from the germline V gene are ENHRY and SYGVKD. The CDR3 is 16 residues long. CDR3: CAIKSQRQYSNQPQHF. The CDR3 nucleotides read TGTGCCATCAAGTCTCAGCGACAGTATAGCAATCAGCCCCAGCATTTT.

The rearrangement links TRBV15 to TRBJ1-1; tentative D call: TRBD1 (5 bases). This CDR3 spans 15 amino acids. The germline CDR1 and CDR2 sequences are LNHNV and YYDKDF (reference sequence). V was pared by 5 bases and J by 5 bases, with 18 bases between. DNA of the CDR3: TGTGCCACCAGCCCTTTCAGGGAGGCTAAGACTGAAGCTTTCTTT. Translated, it gives CATSPFREAKTEAFF. Filled out from reference TRBV15 and TRBJ1-1, the complete variable domain reads DAMVIQNPRYQVTQFGKPVTLSCSQTLNHNVMYWYQQKSSQAPKLLFHYYDKDFNNEADTPDNFQSRRPNTSFCFLDIRSPGLGDTAMYLCATSPFREAKTEAFFGQGTRLTVV.

The chain recombines TRBV7-9 with TRBJ2-3; 13 bases agree with TRBD2. The CDR3 loop spans 16 amino acids. Germline CDR1 and CDR2: SEHNR and FQNEAQ (reference sequence). V trimming: 4 bases; J trimming: 4 bases; junction bases outside the gene matches: 5. As DNA, the CDR3 is TGTGCCAGCAGCTCACCTACTAGCGGGGGGGCAGATACGCAGTATTTT. Amino acids: CASSSPTSGGADTQYF.

CDR3 region: CASGTTGQGGGQPQHF. DNA of the CDR3: TGTGCTAGTGGCACCACGGGGCAGGGAGGGGGTCAGCCCCAGCATTTT. The chain carries TRBV12-5 and TRBJ1-5; D possibly corresponds to TRBD1 (6 bases). The CDR3 spans 16 residues. V lost 6 bases to trimming and J lost 6 bases, with 21 bases between them. CDR1 LGHNT and CDR2 FRNRAP come from the germline V gene.

This clone has a single count. This chain links TRBV30 with TRBJ1-1; TRBD1 matches 7 bases. V lost 1 base to trimming and J lost 0 bases; unmatched junction nucleotides: 11. The CDR3 is 17 residues long. Germline CDR1 GTSNPN, CDR2 SVGIG (reference sequence). As DNA, the CDR3 is TGTGCCTGGAGTGGGGCAGGGGGAGTCCCTATGAACACTGAAGCTTTCTTT. Its protein product is CAWSGAGGVPMNTEAFF.

The V and J genes are TRBV2 and TRBJ1-5; 7 bases are a match to TRBD1. The germline V gene has CDR1 SNHLY and CDR2 FYNNEI. The CDR3 spans 16 residues. V lost 7 bases, J lost 1 base, and 10 bases stayed unmatched. The CDR3 loop reads CASTSHRGRSNQPQHF. The DNA for the CDR3 is TGTGCCAGCACCTCTCACAGGGGTAGGAGCAATCAGCCCCAGCATTTT.

This chain links TRBV20-1 with TRBJ1-2, with D possibly matching TRBD1 (6 bases). Germline CDR1 DFQATT, CDR2 SNEGSKA (reference sequence). The CDR3 is 11 residues long. The V gene lost 8 bases and the J gene lost 6 bases, with 13 bases spanning the gap. For the CDR3, the DNA is TGCAGTACTCGGGACAATGATGGCTACACCTTC. Its protein product is CSTRDNDGYTF.

This clone was detected once. CDR3 DNA: TGCGCCAGCAGGGACTCGGCCAGCACAGATACGCAGTATTTT. It yields the protein CASRDSASTDTQYF. The chain recombines TRBV5-1 with TRBJ2-3; maybe TRBD2 (5 bases). Germline V lookup: CDR1 SGHRS, CDR2 YFSETQ. This CDR3 is 14 amino acids long. V was pared by 5 bases and J by 0 bases, with 10 bases between.

The gene calls are TRBV19 and TRBJ1-4; no clear D gene. The V end was cut by 4 bases, the J end by 4 bases, with 10 bases between. The length of the CDR3 is 14 residues. Germline V lookup: CDR1 LNHDA, CDR2 SQIVND (reference sequence). This chain's CDR3 is CASSRKGVNEKLFF. CDR3 nucleotide sequence: TGTGCCAGTAGTAGGAAAGGAGTTAATGAAAAACTGTTTTTT.